This paragraph covers one T cell receptor (beta chain) sequence. Its cognate antigen is unknown. The entry originates in a study of radiation and T cells in renal cell carcinoma. Libraries were prepared by immunoSEQ multiplex PCR; TCRdb keeps only in-frame clonotypes and omits some of them. The sample has fewer than 150,000 clones, more than 75% seen once. Time point defined: blood 2 weeks post-SBRT. The treatment here: 15 Gy SBRT to primary tumor, nephrectomy 4 weeks later. The patient's renal cell carcinoma had clear cell pathology. The germline gives CDR1 LGHNT, CDR2 FRNRAP. V lost 4 bases to trimming and J lost 3 bases; unmatched junction nucleotides: 5. The CDR3 contains 15 residues. Whole-study findings and limits: Top tumor clonotypes rose in blood 2 weeks post-radiation, then contracted.

This chain joins TRBV12-5 and TRBJ2-1, with 8 bases that match TRBD2. The starting material was blood, obtained from a patient whose treatment included radiotherapy and nephrectomy. This TCR was sampled from a woman aged 70-85 years with renal cell carcinoma. CDR3 DNA: TGTGCTAGTGGTTCTGGAGCGGGGGTCTACAATGAGCAGTTCTTC. Residues: CASGSGAGVYNEQFF.